This T cell receptor (beta chain) was sequenced during a study of T-cell memory formation after mild COVID-19. TCRdb processed the 5' RACE reads anew with MiXCR; each CDR3 protein has one entry. Of approximately 560,000 distinct CDR3 sequences in the sample, around 15% were seen once. V gave up 4 bases and J gave up 9 bases; unmatched junction bases: 14. The CDR3 is made up of 16 amino acids. Germline lookup yields CDR1 SGHDT and CDR2 YYEEEE. The sequenced material came from PBMCs or a T cell subset sorted from them (not recorded which). The clonotype comes from an adult woman who had mild COVID-19 (a few samples of this study predate the infection). Cell type and time point are not known. The chain employs TRBV5-6 and TRBJ2-1; 9 nucleotides agree with TRBD2. The CDR3: CASSPGNSGGIGEQFF. The CDR3 DNA is TGTGCCAGCAGCCCCGGTAATAGCGGGGGAATTGGTGAGCAGTTCTTC.